This note documents a single T cell receptor (beta chain) sequence. This sample was taken from a study of PD-L1 blockade in urothelial cancer. Across the study: The study started patients on atezolizumab at some point between 2014 and 2016, giving 1,200 mg intravenously every 3 weeks. A median about 140,000 T cells were found in blood samples. Study patients had been treated with 0 to 3 previous chemotherapy regimens. Of about 29 patients, twenty-five were males with bladder-origin urothelial cancer.

The CDR3 runs to 15 residues. The germline V gene encodes CDR1 MNHEY and CDR2 SVGAGI. V trimming: 6 bases; J trimming: 2 bases; junction bases outside the gene matches: 7. Measured with immunoSEQ multiplex PCR; TCRdb has only the in-frame clones, and not every one. The sample lists 50,000 or so clones, roughly 84% occurring once. Documented time point: peripheral blood 6 weeks after treatment start. The specimen was PBMCs, collected around atezolizumab (anti-PD-L1) treatment. This sequence originates from a man over 45 with urothelial cancer. The chain carries TRBV6-5 and TRBJ1-3; 7 nucleotides line up with TRBD1. The CDR3 sequence: CASSQDRATGNTIYF. Written as DNA, the CDR3 is TGTGCCAGCAGCCAAGACAGGGCCACTGGAAACACCATATATTTT.